The TCR beta chain under discussion was sequenced for a study of T cells expressing NK-cell markers. Across the study: Repertoire data for TCR beta were derived from sorted T cells (CD3+CD56+NKG2C+, CD3+CD56+NKG2C- and CD3+CD56-NKG2C+).

Regarding this clonotype: Its antigen is currently unknown.

This CDR3 region has 14 residues. Germline CDR1 is LGHDT and CDR2 is YNNKEL (reference sequence). From the 5' RACE reads, TCRdb lists one entry per CDR3 protein and no DNA. This table lists about 160,000 distinct CDR3 sequences. Study-wide results and caveats: Among CD8+ T cells from about 6 donors, dominant NKG2C+ clonotypes accounted for 1.0-7.0%.

The clonotype was recovered from a woman between 18 and 69 years old in good health. The rearrangement links TRBV3-1 to TRBJ2-1; as DNA is missing, the TRBD1 call by TCRdb cannot be tested. Sequencing was carried out using blood T cells: a sorted CD56 or NKG2C T cell subset, CD4+ or CD8+ T cells, or bulk PBMC T cells (not recorded which). CDR3 sequence: CASSRDTLNNEQFF.